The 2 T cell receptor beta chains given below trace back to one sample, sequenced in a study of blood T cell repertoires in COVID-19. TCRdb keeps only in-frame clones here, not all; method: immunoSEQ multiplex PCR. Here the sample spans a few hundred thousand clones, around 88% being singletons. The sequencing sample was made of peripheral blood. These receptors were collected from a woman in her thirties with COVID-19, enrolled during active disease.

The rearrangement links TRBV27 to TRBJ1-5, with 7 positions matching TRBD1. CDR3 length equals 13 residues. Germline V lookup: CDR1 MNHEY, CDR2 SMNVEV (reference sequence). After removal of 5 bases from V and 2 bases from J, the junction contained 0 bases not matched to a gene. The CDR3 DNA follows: TGTGCCAGCAGTACAGGGGGCAATCAGCCCCAGCATTTT. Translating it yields CASSTGGNQPQHF.

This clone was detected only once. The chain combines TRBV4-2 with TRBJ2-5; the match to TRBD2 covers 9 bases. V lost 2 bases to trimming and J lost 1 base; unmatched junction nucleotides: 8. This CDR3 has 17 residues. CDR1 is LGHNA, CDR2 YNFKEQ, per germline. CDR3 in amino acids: CASSQMGLAVRQETQYF. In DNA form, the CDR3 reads TGTGCCAGCAGCCAAATGGGACTAGCTGTCCGCCAAGAGACCCAGTACTTC.